The rows below give T cell receptor beta chains drawn from one sample of a study of blood T cell repertoires in COVID-19. Sequencing was performed with immunoSEQ multiplex PCR; in TCRdb, only in-frame clones are kept and a portion is missing. This table holds about 200,000 clones, about 85% found once. The sequencing sample was made of peripheral blood. These receptors were obtained from a man between 60 and 75 years old with COVID-19, enrolled during active disease. CDR3s include the opening cysteine and the closing phenylalanine or tryptophan. The D gene is left open where the match is weak. The listing skips clone size in some rows; elsewhere it reads once, few, many or a size class.

v_gene	d_gene	abundance	j_gene	CDR3nt	CDR3aa
TRBV15	TRBD1	-	TRBJ1-5	TGTGCCACCAGCAGAGGAGGCAGGGGGTCACAGCCCCAGCATTTT	CATSRGGRGSQPQHF
TRBV2	TRBD1	-	TRBJ2-3	TGTGCCAGCAGGGACAGGCGACTAAGCACAGATACGCAGTATTTT	CASRDRRLSTDTQYF
TRBV19	TRBD1	-	TRBJ1-2	TGTGCCAGTAGTATTACGACAGGGATTGGCTATGGCTACACCTTC	CASSITTGIGYGYTF
TRBV9	-	-	TRBJ2-1	TGTGCCAGCAGCCGGGTGGGGGCGAACAATGAGCAGTTCTTC	CASSRVGANNEQFF
TRBV28	-	few	TRBJ1-2	TGTGCCAGCAGTTACGGAAACGGGGTCTCTGGCTACACCTTC	CASSYGNGVSGYTF
TRBV6-5	TRBD1	-	TRBJ2-7	TGTGCCACTCCCCCGGGACAGGGGGCCCACGAGCAGTACTTC	CATPPGQGAHEQYF
TRBV5-4	TRBD1	-	TRBJ2-7	TGTGCCAGCAGCTGGGGACAGGGAAGAGGCGAGCAGTACTTC	CASSWGQGRGEQYF
TRBV28	TRBD1	few	TRBJ1-5	TGTGCCAGCAGTCCAGACAGGGGGAATCAGCCCCAGCATTTT	CASSPDRGNQPQHF
TRBV9	-	-	TRBJ2-1	TGTGCCAGCAGCGTAAGCGTGTACAATGAGCAGTTCTTC	CASSVSVYNEQFF
TRBV7-2	-	-	TRBJ1-3	TGTGCCAGCAGCTTAGGTTCCGGAGACACCATATATTTT	CASSLGSGDTIYF
TRBV29-1	-	-	TRBJ1-2	TGCAGCGTTGGTGGTGGCAGGGCAACGGGTGGCTACACCTTC	CSVGGGRATGGYTF
TRBV27	TRBD1	-	TRBJ1-1	TGTGCCAGCAGTCCGACAGGGGGCACTGAAGCTTTCTTT	CASSPTGGTEAFF
TRBV19	-	-	TRBJ1-1	TGTGCCAGTAGTTACCTACCGGGTCAAGGGGACACTGAAGCTTTCTTT	CASSYLPGQGDTEAFF
TRBV6-2/TRBV6-3	TRBD1	-	TRBJ1-2	TGTGCCAGCAGTTCCGGACAGGGGCTTTCTAGGAATGGCTACACCTTC	CASSSGQGLSRNGYTF
TRBV2	-	-	TRBJ1-2	TGTGCCAGCAGTCCTAGGGAGCGAGGCTACACCTTC	CASSPRERGYTF
TRBV5-5	-	-	TRBJ2-4	TGTGCCAGCAGCTCCAAACCGGGATTAGCCAAAAACATTCAGTACTTC	CASSSKPGLAKNIQYF
TRBV7-9	-	-	TRBJ2-5	TGTGCCAGCAGCGGTGGACGGGACACCCAAGAGACCCAGTACTTC	CASSGGRDTQETQYF
TRBV28	TRBD2	-	TRBJ2-7	TGTGCCAGCAGTTCTAGCGGGGCTATCTCCTACGAGCAGTACTTC	CASSSSGAISYEQYF
TRBV18	-	once	TRBJ1-2	TGTGCCAGCTCACCGTCGACAACAGGGATCTATGGCTACACCTTC	CASSPSTTGIYGYTF
TRBV2	TRBD1	-	TRBJ1-1	TGTGCCAGCGGAGGGGGCTTTGACACTGAAGCTTTCTTT	CASGGGFDTEAFF
TRBV25-1	-	-	TRBJ2-7	TGTGCCAGCAGTGACTGGGCTAAGTCCTACGAGCAGTACTTC	CASSDWAKSYEQYF
TRBV19	TRBD1	once	TRBJ2-1	TGTGCCAGTATCGGGACAGGGCTATTCCCCGAGCAGTTCTTC	CASIGTGLFPEQFF
TRBV29-1	TRBD2	-	TRBJ2-1	TGCAGCGTTGAAGGTGAGAGCGTAGCGGGAGGGCAAAGCTCCTACAATGAGCAGTTCTTC	CSVEGESVAGGQSSYNEQFF
TRBV7-3	-	-	TRBJ1-1	TGTGCCAGCAGCTTAACCGTGAACACTGAAGCTTTCTTT	CASSLTVNTEAFF
TRBV28	-	-	TRBJ2-2	TGTGCCAGCAGTCAGACTACCGGGGAGCTGTTTTTT	CASSQTTGELFF
TRBV20-1	-	-	TRBJ1-4	TGCAGTGCTAGACCGGTAGAAAAACTGTTTTTT	CSARPVEKLFF
TRBV6-2/TRBV6-3	-	-	TRBJ1-1	TGTGCCAGCAGTTTCCCCGTGGGGCCGCAAACTGAAGCTTTCTTT	CASSFPVGPQTEAFF
TRBV9	-	-	TRBJ1-3	TGTGCCAGCAGCGTAGCTCCAGGGGCGCGTGGAAACACCATATATTTT	CASSVAPGARGNTIYF
TRBV27	-	-	TRBJ2-7	TGTGCCAGCAGTTTATCCAGATCTCCGAGGGTGCAGTACTTC	CASSLSRSPRVQYF
TRBV7-9	-	-	TRBJ2-2	TGTGCCAGCAGCCCTCGTCCAAGCGGCACCGGGGAGCTGTTTTTT	CASSPRPSGTGELFF
TRBV19	TRBD1	-	TRBJ2-1	TGTGCCAGTAGTAACCCCTTCGGACTTTCTGACAGGGGGCGGGTCTACAATGAGCAGTTCTTC	CASSNPFGLSDRGRVYNEQFF
TRBV7-7	-	-	TRBJ2-5	TGTGCCAGCAGCTTGGGCGGTGGGGGGATGGAGACCCAGTACTTC	CASSLGGGGMETQYF
TRBV3-1/TRBV3-2	-	-	TRBJ2-2	TGTGCCAGCAGCCATCGCGCGCCGGGAGCCACCGGGGAGCTGTTTTTT	CASSHRAPGATGELFF
TRBV6-5	TRBD1	-	TRBJ1-1	TGTGCCAGCAGGTTCAGGGGGCGCGATGAAGCTTTCTTT	CASRFRGRDEAFF
TRBV28	-	-	TRBJ2-1	TGTGCCAGCAAGGTCGGGAGCTCCCCCTCCTACAATGAGCAGTTCTTC	CASKVGSSPSYNEQFF
TRBV7-9	-	-	TRBJ2-1	TGTGCCAGCAGCTTAGTCGCTCGCAGAAATGAGCAGTTCTTC	CASSLVARRNEQFF
TRBV6-5	-	once	TRBJ2-7	TGTGCCAGCAAACAGGACTCCTACGAGCAGTACTTC	CASKQDSYEQYF
TRBV28	-	-	TRBJ1-1	TGTGCCAGCAGTTCCGCGGGGGACACTGAAGCTTTCTTT	CASSSAGDTEAFF
TRBV4-3	-	-	TRBJ1-5	TGCGCCAGCAGCCAAGTACATCGGGGCAATCAGCCCCAGCATTTT	CASSQVHRGNQPQHF
TRBV19	-	-	TRBJ1-1	TGTGCCAGTAGGACTATTAAGCAGGGGAGCACTGAAGCTTTCTTT	CASRTIKQGSTEAFF
TRBV2	-	-	TRBJ1-5	TGTGCCAGCACTGGCGGAAATAGCAATCAGCCCCAGCATTTT	CASTGGNSNQPQHF
TRBV6-6	TRBD1	-	TRBJ1-2	TGTGCCAGCAGTCCCCCGGACAGGGGGCTTGGCTACACCTTC	CASSPPDRGLGYTF
TRBV2	TRBD1	-	TRBJ2-7	TGTGCCAGCAGTGGACGGACAGGGATAGGCGAGCAGTACTTC	CASSGRTGIGEQYF
TRBV28	-	few	TRBJ1-3	TGTGCCAGCAGTACCCCGACTGCGGGCTTCTCTGGAAACACCATATATTTT	CASSTPTAGFSGNTIYF
TRBV30	TRBD1	-	TRBJ1-1	TGTGCCTGGACCCGACAGGGAAACACTGAAGCTTTCTTT	CAWTRQGNTEAFF
TRBV5-1	-	-	TRBJ2-7	TGCGCCAGCAGCAGCGCCCTCCTAGCGCGCTCCTACGAGCAGTACTTC	CASSSALLARSYEQYF
TRBV10-3	TRBD2	-	TRBJ2-3	TGTGCCATTAGCGGGAGCGGCTCAGATACGCAGTATTTT	CAISGSGSDTQYF
TRBV29-1	TRBD1	-	TRBJ2-1	TGCAGCGTTGAAGCGAGACAGGGGAATGAGCAGTTCTTC	CSVEARQGNEQFF
TRBV9	-	-	TRBJ2-1	TGTGCCAGCGCAGGCCCGAGCTCCTACAATGAGCAGTTCTTC	CASAGPSSYNEQFF
TRBV18	-	-	TRBJ1-2	TGTGCCAGCTCACCTAAAACAGGGATCTATGGCTACACCTTC	CASSPKTGIYGYTF
TRBV19	-	-	TRBJ1-3	TGTGCCAGTAGTCTCACCGGCTCTGGAAACACCATATATTTT	CASSLTGSGNTIYF
TRBV6-5	-	-	TRBJ1-2	TGTGCCAGCACAGAGGGTTATGGCTACACCTTC	CASTEGYGYTF
TRBV9	-	-	TRBJ1-2	TGTGCCAGCAGCCTATTCTATGGCTACACCTTC	CASSLFYGYTF
TRBV9	-	few	TRBJ2-5	TGTGCCAGCAGCTGGGGCACGAGACAAGAGACCCAGTACTTC	CASSWGTRQETQYF
TRBV12-3/TRBV12-4	-	once	TRBJ1-5	TGTGCCAGCACTAGCCCGGGTCAGCCCCAGCATTTT	CASTSPGQPQHF
TRBV2	TRBD1	-	TRBJ1-6	TGTGCCAGCGGGAGCAGGACAGGGGGCCCGTATAATTCACCCCTCCACTTT	CASGSRTGGPYNSPLHF
TRBV9	TRBD1	-	TRBJ1-4	TGTGCCAGCAGCGCGGGGACAGGGAGAACGGCTAATGAAAAACTGTTTTTT	CASSAGTGRTANEKLFF
TRBV7-8	-	-	TRBJ2-7	TGTGCCAGCAGCTTAGTCGGGACTGATGGCGAGCAGTACTTC	CASSLVGTDGEQYF
TRBV6-5	TRBD1	-	TRBJ1-1	TGTGCCAGCAGAGGACAGGGACGCACTGAAGCTTTCTTT	CASRGQGRTEAFF
TRBV29-1	TRBD1	-	TRBJ2-7	TGCAGCGTTGTCCCCGAGACAGGGTCAGTATACGAGCAGTACTTC	CSVVPETGSVYEQYF